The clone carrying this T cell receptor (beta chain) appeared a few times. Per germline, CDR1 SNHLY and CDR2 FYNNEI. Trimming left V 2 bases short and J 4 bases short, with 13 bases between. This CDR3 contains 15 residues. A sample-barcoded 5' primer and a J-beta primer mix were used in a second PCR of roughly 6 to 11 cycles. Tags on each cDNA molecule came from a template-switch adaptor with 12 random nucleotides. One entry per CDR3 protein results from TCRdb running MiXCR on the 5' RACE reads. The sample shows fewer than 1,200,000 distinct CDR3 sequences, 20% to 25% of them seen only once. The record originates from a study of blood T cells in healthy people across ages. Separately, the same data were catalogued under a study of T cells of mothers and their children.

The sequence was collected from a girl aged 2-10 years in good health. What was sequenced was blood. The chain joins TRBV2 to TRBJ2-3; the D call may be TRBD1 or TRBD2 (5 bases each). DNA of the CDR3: TGTGCCAGCAGTGAATTCAATCTGGGGGCAGATACGCAGTATTTT. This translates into CASSEFNLGADTQYF.